The 5 T cell receptor beta chains reported below all come from one sample, sequenced in a study of T cell changes during pregnancy in multiple sclerosis. The protocol was immunoSEQ multiplex PCR, while the TCRdb copy is restricted to in-frame clones and leaves out a portion. The sample holds around 10,000 clones, more than 85% seen once. Sequenced material: CD8+ T cells from peripheral blood mononuclear cells, taken in the first trimester of pregnancy. These receptors all come from a female donor in good health, enrolled as a control in a pregnancy study.

This chain links TRBV25-1 with TRBJ2-3; weak D call: TRBD1 (6 bases). Per the germline V gene, CDR1 is MGHDK and CDR2 is SYGVNS. V lost 3 bases and J 4 bases, leaving 11 bases between the germline ends. The CDR3 spans 14 residues. The CDR3 reads CASSDTQGADTQYF. The CDR3 DNA reads TGTGCCAGCAGTGATACACAGGGCGCAGATACGCAGTATTTT.

This chain connects TRBV6-6 to TRBJ1-3, with 9 bases aligning to TRBD1. Germline CDR1 MNHNY, CDR2 SVGAGI (reference sequence). Germline trimming cut 5 bases from V and 1 base from J; bases unmatched to any gene: 0. There are 14 residues in the CDR3. DNA of the CDR3: TGTGCCAGCAGTGGACAGGGGTCTGGAAACACCATATATTTT. Its protein is CASSGQGSGNTIYF.

V gene TRBV10-3 combines with J gene TRBJ2-1; 14 bases are a match to TRBD2. The V gene's germline CDR1 is ENHRY and CDR2 SYGVKD. CDR3 length: 17 residues. Germline trimming cut 8 bases from V and 3 bases from J; bases unmatched to any gene: 9. This CDR3 is CAISGLAGADLYNEQFF. Written as DNA, the CDR3 is TGTGCCATCTCGGGACTAGCGGGGGCCGATCTCTACAATGAGCAGTTCTTC.

This clone was seen only once. The chain has TRBV19 and TRBJ2-7; 8 positions match TRBD1. V lost 5 bases to trimming and J lost 6 bases; unmatched junction nucleotides: 9. Germline V gene sequence: CDR1 LNHDA, CDR2 SQIVND (reference sequence). The CDR3 is made up of 14 amino acids. CDR3 amino acids: CASSAPGQAGEQYF. CDR3 in DNA: TGTGCCAGTAGTGCGCCGGGACAGGCGGGCGAGCAGTACTTC. Complete variable domain (other parts from reference TRBV19 and TRBJ2-7): DGGITQSPKYLFRKEGQNVTLSCEQNLNHDAMYWYRQDPGQGLRLIYYSQIVNDFQKGDIAEGYSVSREKKESFPLTVTSAQKNPTAFYLCASSAPGQAGEQYFGPGTRLTVT.

The chain uses TRBV7-9 and TRBJ2-7, with a tentative D call TRBD2 (5 bases). With 5 bases removed from V and 0 bases from J, the gap between germline ends came to 14 bases. This CDR3 contains 15 residues. Looked up from germline, CDR1 is SEHNR and CDR2 is FQNEAQ (reference sequence). The CDR3 is CASSDVGEISYEQYF. In DNA, the CDR3 is TGTGCCAGCAGCGACGTTGGGGAGATCTCCTACGAGCAGTACTTC.